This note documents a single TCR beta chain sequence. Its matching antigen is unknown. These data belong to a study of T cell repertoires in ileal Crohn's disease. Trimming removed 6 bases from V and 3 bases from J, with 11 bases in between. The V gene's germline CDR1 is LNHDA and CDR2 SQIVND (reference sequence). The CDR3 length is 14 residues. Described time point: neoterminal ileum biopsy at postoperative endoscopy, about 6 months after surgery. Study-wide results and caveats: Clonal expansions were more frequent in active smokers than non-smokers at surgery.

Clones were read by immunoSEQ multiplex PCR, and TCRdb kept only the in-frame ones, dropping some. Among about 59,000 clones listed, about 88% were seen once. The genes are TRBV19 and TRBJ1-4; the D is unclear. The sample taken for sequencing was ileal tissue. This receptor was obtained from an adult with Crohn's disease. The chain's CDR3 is CASRERGSNEKLFF. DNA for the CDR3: TGTGCCAGTAGAGAGAGAGGCTCTAATGAAAAACTGTTTTTT.